Shown below are 3 T cell receptor beta chains from a single sample sequenced in a study of cytomegalovirus exposure and HLA in healthy donors (dated by TCRdb to 2016 to 2017). To prepare the library, the immunoSEQ multiplex PCR assay was applied. For the multiplex PCR, a mixture combining 60 forward primers for TCR Vbeta segments and 13 reverse primers for TCR Jbeta segments was used. Drawn from immuneACCESS, this table holds only the in-frame rearrangements with V and J called that TCRdb kept. Clones are partly lost; checked studies trace under half to an unresolved V gene and leave the rest unexplained. The sample records roughly 150,000 clones, 80% to 90% of which are singletons. The biggest ten clones account for 1.5% to 2% of the sample. The sample taken for sequencing was PBMCs. Receptor source: a woman under 30 in good health and CMV-seronegative.

The chain recombines TRBV29-1 with TRBJ2-1, with D perhaps matching TRBD2 (7 bases). Germline assignment: CDR1 SQVTM and CDR2 ANQGSEA. The CDR3 runs to 19 residues. Trimming cost V 3 bases and J 1 base, with 25 bases left between them. The CDR3, as DNA: TGCAGCGTTGAGGCCGTAGAGGGGGGGCTCTCTACTTCCTACAATGAGCAGTTCTTC. Translation: CSVEAVEGGLSTSYNEQFF.

The chain links TRBV4-1 to TRBJ2-4; 7 bases are a match to TRBD1. The CDR3 extends over 17 amino acids. Germline values: CDR1 MGHRA, CDR2 YSYEKL. Trimming at V came to 1 base and at J to 0 bases, leaving 6 bases not matched to a gene. CDR3 region: CASSQVGAGGAKNIQYF. CDR3 DNA: TGCGCCAGCAGCCAAGTCGGGGCAGGGGGAGCCAAAAACATTCAGTACTTC.

This clone was found a few times. The chain carries TRBV6-1 and TRBJ2-1, with 9 bases identical to TRBD2. The CDR3 totals 15 residues. CDR1 MNHNS and CDR2 SASEGT come from the germline V gene. V was pared by 6 bases and J by 4 bases, with 7 bases of the junction left unmatched. The CDR3 DNA is TGTGCCAGCAGGTCCGGGACTAGCTTATACAATGAGCAGTTCTTC. Translation: CASRSGTSLYNEQFF.